Following are 9 T cell receptor beta chains from one sample sequenced in a study of control samples from healthy donors and cancer patients. Only in-frame clones appear in the TCRdb table, and some are missing; sequencing was by immunoSEQ multiplex PCR. The sample consists of approximately 94,000 clones, roughly 80% of them appearing once. The material sequenced was PBMCs. The receptor set was obtained from a man aged 65 to 85 with lung cancer.

The gene calls are TRBV2 and TRBJ1-1; D not certain. From germline, CDR1 is SNHLY and CDR2 FYNNEI. CDR3 length: 13 residues. V lost 6 bases to trimming and J lost 5 bases, with 13 bases between them. The DNA of the CDR3 is TGTGCCAGCAGGCAAGAGATGGGGACTGAAGCTTTCTTT. Protein sequence: CASRQEMGTEAFF. Variable domain in full (rest from reference TRBV2 and TRBJ1-1): EPEVTQTPSHQVTQMGQEVILRCVPISNHLYFYWYRQILGQKVEFLVSFYNNEISEKSEIFDDQFSVERPDGSNFTLKIRSTKLEDSAMYFCASRQEMGTEAFFGQGTRLTVV.

This clone showed up just a few times. The gene calls are TRBV20-1 and TRBJ2-7; D ambiguous. V lost 3 bases and J lost 4, with 13 bases in between. The CDR3 has 13 residues. Germline V lookup: CDR1 DFQATT, CDR2 SNEGSKA (reference sequence). The CDR3 bases are TGCAGTGCTAGTTCATCGTGGGATTACGAGCAGTACTTC. This encodes CSASSSWDYEQYF.

This clone was seen only once. J is TRBJ1-2 and V is TRBV18; 8 nucleotides line up with TRBD1. CDR3 length: 16 amino acids. The V gene's germline CDR1 is KGHSH and CDR2 LQKENI. Unmatched junction bases numbered 9, after V lost 6 bases and J lost 0 bases. The CDR3 region has the DNA TGTGCCAGCTCGCCGCAGGGGGCGCAGGCTAACTATGGCTACACCTTC. As protein: CASSPQGAQANYGYTF.

The chain uses TRBV10-3 and TRBJ1-5; possibly TRBD1 for D (5 bases). Germline V CDR1 and CDR2: ENHRY, SYGVKD. Trimming pared 2 bases from V and 11 bases from J, leaving 19 bases between. This CDR3 has 15 residues. In DNA form, the CDR3 reads TGTGCCATCAGTGAGACGGATCCCTTGCAGGGAGCCCAGCATTTT. Its translation is CAISETDPLQGAQHF.

This clone was seen once. J is TRBJ2-2 and V is TRBV19; D tentatively reads TRBD1 or TRBD2 (5 bases each). CDR1 is LNHDA and CDR2 is SQIVND in the germline V gene (reference sequence). V gave up 7 bases and J gave up 4 bases, with 13 bases separating them. The CDR3 has 14 residues. CDR3 coding DNA: TGTGCCAGTATTGTGGGGACGGGCACCGGGGAGCTGTTTTTT. Translated, it gives CASIVGTGTGELFF.

V usage is TRBV7-9 and J usage is TRBJ2-3, with D perhaps assigned TRBD1 or TRBD2 (5 bases each). Trimming stripped 5 bases from V and 4 bases from J, with 16 bases between. Per germline, CDR1 SEHNR and CDR2 FQNEAQ (reference sequence). This CDR3 is built from 15 residues. The CDR3 DNA reads as TGTGCCAGCAGCCGGGACGCAATGGTGGCAGATACGCAGTATTTT. It translates to CASSRDAMVADTQYF.

The count of this clone is one. This sequence joins TRBV7-2 and TRBJ1-5, with TRBD1 as a possible D gene (5 bases). The CDR3 is made up of 17 amino acids. CDR1 is SGHTA and CDR2 is FQGNSA in the germline V gene. Trimming stripped 3 bases from V and 2 bases from J, with 17 bases between. As DNA, the CDR3 is TGTGCCAGCAGCTTCGCTACAACGACGGGGGGCAATCAGCCCCAGCATTTT. Translation: CASSFATTTGGNQPQHF.

V usage is TRBV6-2 or TRBV6-3 and J usage is TRBJ1-3; D remains ambiguous. CDR1 is MNHEY and CDR2 is SVGEGT in the germline V gene. With 4 bases removed from V and 1 base from J, the gap between germline ends came to 17 bases. The CDR3 is made up of 17 amino acids. CDR3 nucleotide sequence: TGTGCCAGCAGTTCCTGGACCGGTACTGGGTCTGGAAACACCATATATTTT. As protein: CASSSWTGTGSGNTIYF.

This clone was picked up one time. This chain connects TRBV15 to TRBJ1-5; the match to TRBD1 covers 7 bases. V dropped 1 base and J dropped 3; count of bases not matched to a gene: 3. The CDR3 totals 15 residues. In germline, CDR1 is LNHNV, CDR2 YYDKDF (reference sequence). CDR3 sequence (DNA): TGTGCCACCAGCAGAGGGACAGGACACAATCAGCCCCAGCATTTT. It is translated as CATSRGTGHNQPQHF. The variable domain in full, with the rest retrieved from reference TRBV15 and TRBJ1-5, is DAMVIQNPRYQVTQFGKPVTLSCSQTLNHNVMYWYQQKSSQAPKLLFHYYDKDFNNEADTPDNFQSRRPNTSFCFLDIRSPGLGDTAMYLCATSRGTGHNQPQHFGDGTRLSIL.